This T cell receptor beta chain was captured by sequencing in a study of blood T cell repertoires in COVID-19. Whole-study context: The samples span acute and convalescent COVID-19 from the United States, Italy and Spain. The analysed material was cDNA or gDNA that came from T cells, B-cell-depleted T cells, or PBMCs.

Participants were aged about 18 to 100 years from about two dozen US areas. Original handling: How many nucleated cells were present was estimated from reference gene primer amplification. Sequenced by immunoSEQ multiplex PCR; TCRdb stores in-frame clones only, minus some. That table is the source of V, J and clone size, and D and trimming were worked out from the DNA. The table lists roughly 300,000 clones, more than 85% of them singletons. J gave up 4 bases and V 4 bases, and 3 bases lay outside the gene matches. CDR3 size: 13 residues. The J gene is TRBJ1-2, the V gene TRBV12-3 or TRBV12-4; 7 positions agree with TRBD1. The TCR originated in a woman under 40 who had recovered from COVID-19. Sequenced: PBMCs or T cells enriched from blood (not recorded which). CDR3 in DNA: TGTGCCAGCAGTTCGACAGGGACCTATGGCTACACCTTC. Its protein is CASSSTGTYGYTF.